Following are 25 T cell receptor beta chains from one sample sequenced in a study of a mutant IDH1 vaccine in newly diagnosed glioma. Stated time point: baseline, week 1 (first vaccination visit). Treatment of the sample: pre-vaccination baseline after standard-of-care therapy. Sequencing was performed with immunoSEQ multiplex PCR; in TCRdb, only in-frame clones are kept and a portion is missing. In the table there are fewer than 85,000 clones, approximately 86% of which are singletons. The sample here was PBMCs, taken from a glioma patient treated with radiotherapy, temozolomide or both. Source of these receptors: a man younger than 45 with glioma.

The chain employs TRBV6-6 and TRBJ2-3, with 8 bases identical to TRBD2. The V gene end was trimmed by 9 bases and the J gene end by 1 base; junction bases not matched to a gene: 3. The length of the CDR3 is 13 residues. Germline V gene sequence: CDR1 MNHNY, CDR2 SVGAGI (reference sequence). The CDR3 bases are TGTGCCAGTTTCGGGGGGGGCACAGATACGCAGTATTTT. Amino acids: CASFGGGTDTQYF.

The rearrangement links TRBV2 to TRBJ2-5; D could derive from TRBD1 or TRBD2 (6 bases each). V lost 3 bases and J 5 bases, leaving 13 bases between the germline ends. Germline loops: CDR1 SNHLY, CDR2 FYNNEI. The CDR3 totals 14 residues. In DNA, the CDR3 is TGTGCCAGCAGTGAGAGGCAGGGGAGGGAGACCCAGTACTTC. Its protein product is CASSERQGRETQYF.

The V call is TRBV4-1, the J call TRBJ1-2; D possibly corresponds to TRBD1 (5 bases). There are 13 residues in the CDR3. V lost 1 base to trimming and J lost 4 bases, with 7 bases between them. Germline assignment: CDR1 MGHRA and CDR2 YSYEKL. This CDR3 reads CASSQGGTYGYTF. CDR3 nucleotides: TGCGCCAGCAGCCAAGGGGGGACCTATGGCTACACCTTC.

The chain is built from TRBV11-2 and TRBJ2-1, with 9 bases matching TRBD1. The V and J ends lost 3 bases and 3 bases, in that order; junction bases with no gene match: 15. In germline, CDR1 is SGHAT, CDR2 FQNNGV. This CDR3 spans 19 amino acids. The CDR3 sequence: CASSFRTGDSLENYNEQFF. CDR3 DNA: TGTGCCAGCAGCTTCCGGACAGGGGATAGCCTCGAAAACTACAATGAGCAGTTCTTC.

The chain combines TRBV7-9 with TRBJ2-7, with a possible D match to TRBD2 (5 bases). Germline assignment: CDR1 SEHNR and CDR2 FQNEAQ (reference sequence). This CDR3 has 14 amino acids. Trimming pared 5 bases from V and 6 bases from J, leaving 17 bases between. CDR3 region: CASSPVVVGSEQYF. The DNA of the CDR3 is TGTGCCAGCAGCCCTGTGGTCGTAGGGAGCGAGCAGTACTTC.

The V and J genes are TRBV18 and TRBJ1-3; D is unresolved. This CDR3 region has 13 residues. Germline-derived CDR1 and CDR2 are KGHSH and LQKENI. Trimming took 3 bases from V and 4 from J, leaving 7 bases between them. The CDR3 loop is CASSPLSGNTIYF. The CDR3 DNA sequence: TGTGCCAGCTCACCGTTATCGGGAAACACCATATATTTT.

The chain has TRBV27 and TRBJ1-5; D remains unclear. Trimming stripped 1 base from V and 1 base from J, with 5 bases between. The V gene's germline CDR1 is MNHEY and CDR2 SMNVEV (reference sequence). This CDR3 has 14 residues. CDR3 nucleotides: TGTGCCAGCAGTTTATTGGGGAGCAATCAGCCCCAGCATTTT. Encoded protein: CASSLLGSNQPQHF.

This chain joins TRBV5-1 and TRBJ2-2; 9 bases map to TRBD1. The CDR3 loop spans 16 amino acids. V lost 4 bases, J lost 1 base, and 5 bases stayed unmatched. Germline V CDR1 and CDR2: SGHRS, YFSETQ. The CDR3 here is CASSLLGQGNTGELFF. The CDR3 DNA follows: TGCGCCAGCAGCCTCCTGGGACAGGGGAACACCGGGGAGCTGTTTTTT.

The CDR3 coding sequence is TGTGCCAGCAGTGACTTCGGAGAGATCCCCACAGATACGCAGTATTTT. This codes for CASSDFGEIPTDTQYF. The rearrangement links TRBV2 to TRBJ2-3; no reliable D call. The germline gives CDR1 SNHLY, CDR2 FYNNEI. The CDR3 length is 16 residues. Trimming removed 3 bases at V and 2 bases at J, with 15 bases between.

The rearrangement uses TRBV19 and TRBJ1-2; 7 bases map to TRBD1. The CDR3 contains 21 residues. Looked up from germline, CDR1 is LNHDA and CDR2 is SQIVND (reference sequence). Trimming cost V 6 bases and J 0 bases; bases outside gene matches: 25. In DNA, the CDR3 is TGTGCCAGTAGGCCTATCCGGCAGGGGCTACCAGGGGGAAGGTCTAACTATGGCTACACCTTC. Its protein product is CASRPIRQGLPGGRSNYGYTF.

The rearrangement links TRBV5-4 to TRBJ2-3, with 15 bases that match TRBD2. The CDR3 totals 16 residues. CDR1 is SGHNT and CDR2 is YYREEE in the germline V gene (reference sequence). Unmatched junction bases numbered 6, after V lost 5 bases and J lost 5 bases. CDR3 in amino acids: CASSFRGLAGGDTQYF. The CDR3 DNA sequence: TGTGCCAGCAGTTTTAGGGGACTAGCGGGGGGAGATACGCAGTATTTT.

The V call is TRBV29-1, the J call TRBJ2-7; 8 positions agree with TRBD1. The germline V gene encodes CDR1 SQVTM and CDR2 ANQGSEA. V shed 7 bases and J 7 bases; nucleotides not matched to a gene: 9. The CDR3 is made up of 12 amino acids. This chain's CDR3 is CSASGTGWEQYF. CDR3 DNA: TGCAGCGCGTCCGGGACAGGCTGGGAGCAGTACTTC.

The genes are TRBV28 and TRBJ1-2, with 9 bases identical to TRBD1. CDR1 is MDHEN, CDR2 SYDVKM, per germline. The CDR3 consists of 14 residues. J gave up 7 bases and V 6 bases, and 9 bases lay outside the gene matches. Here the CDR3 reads CASSPGQGLRGYTF. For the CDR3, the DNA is TGTGCCAGCAGCCCGGGACAGGGTTTACGTGGCTACACCTTC.

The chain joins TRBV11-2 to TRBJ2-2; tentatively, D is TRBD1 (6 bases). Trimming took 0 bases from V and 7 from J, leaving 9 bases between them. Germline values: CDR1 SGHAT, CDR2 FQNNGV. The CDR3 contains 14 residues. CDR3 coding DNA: TGTGCCAGCAGCTTAGACCGGGGACACGGGGAGCTGTTTTTT. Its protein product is CASSLDRGHGELFF.

The CDR3 here is CASSRNSNYGYTF. In nucleotides, the CDR3 is TGTGCCAGCAGTAGGAACAGCAACTATGGCTACACCTTC. This sequence joins TRBV27 and TRBJ1-2; no clear D gene. This CDR3 comprises 13 residues. Germline V gene sequence: CDR1 MNHEY, CDR2 SMNVEV (reference sequence). The V end lost 5 bases, the J end lost 2 bases, and 9 bases lay between the germline ends.

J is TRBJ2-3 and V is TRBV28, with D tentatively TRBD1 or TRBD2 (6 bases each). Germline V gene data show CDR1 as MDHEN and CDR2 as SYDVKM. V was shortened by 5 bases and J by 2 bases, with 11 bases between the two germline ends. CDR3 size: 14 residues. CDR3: CASSQGGHTDTQYF. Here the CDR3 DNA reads TGTGCCAGCAGTCAAGGGGGGCACACAGATACGCAGTATTTT.

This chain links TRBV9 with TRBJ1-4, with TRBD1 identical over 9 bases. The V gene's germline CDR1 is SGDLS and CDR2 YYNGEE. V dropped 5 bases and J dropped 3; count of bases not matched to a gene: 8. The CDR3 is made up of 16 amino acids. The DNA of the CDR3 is TGTGCCAGCAGTGAAATACAGGGGGCTTCTAATGAAAAACTGTTTTTT. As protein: CASSEIQGASNEKLFF.

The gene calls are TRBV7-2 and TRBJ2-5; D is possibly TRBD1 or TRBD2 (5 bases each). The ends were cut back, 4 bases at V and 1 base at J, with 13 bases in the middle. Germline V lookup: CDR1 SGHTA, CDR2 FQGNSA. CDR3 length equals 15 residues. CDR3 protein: CASSYVGGIQETQYF. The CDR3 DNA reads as TGTGCCAGCAGCTATGTTGGGGGTATCCAAGAGACCCAGTACTTC.

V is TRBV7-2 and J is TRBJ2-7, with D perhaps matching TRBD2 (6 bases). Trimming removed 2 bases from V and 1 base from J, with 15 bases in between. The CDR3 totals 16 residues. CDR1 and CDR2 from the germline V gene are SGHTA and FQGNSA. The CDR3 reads CASSLRRGTLSYEQYF. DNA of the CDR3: TGTGCCAGCAGCTTACGTCGGGGGACTTTATCCTACGAGCAGTACTTC. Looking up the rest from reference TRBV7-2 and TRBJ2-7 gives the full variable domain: GAGVSQSPSNKVTEKGKDVELRCDPISGHTALYWYRQSLGQGLEFLIYFQGNSAPDKSGLPSDRFSAERTGGSVSTLTIQRTQQEDSAVYLCASSLRRGTLSYEQYFGPGTRLTVT.

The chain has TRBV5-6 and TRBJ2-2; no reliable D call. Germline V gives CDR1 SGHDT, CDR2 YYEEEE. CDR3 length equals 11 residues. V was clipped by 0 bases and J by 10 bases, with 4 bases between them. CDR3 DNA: TGTGCCAGCAGCTTGGGTACGGAGCTGTTTTTT. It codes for CASSLGTELFF. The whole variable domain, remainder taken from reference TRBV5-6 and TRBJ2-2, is DAGVTQSPTHLIKTRGQQVTLRCSPKSGHDTVSWYQQALGQGPQFIFQYYEEEERQRGNFPDRFSGHQFPNYSSELNVNALLLGDSALYLCASSLGTELFFGEGSRLTVL.

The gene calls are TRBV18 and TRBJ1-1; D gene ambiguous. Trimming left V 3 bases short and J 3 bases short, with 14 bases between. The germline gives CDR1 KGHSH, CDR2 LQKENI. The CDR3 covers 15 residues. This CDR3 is CASSPPMRPDTEAFF. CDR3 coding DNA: TGTGCCAGCTCACCTCCTATGAGACCGGACACTGAAGCTTTCTTT.

CDR3 DNA sequence: TGCGCCAGCAGCCAAGATGGGCAGGGATTCCAGCCCCAGCATTTT. Amino acid sequence: CASSQDGQGFQPQHF. The gene calls are TRBV4-1 and TRBJ1-5; D perhaps matches TRBD1 (5 bases). Germline V gives CDR1 MGHRA, CDR2 YSYEKL. The CDR3 contains 15 residues. The V end was cut by 0 bases, the J end by 7 bases, with 13 bases between.

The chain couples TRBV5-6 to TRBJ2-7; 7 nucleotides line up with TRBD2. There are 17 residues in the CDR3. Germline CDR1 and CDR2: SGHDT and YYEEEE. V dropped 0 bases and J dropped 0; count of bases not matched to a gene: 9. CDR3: CASSLAILARSSYEQYF. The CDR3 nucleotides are TGTGCCAGCAGCTTGGCCATACTAGCGAGGAGCTCCTACGAGCAGTACTTC. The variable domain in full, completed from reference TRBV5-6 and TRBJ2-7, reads DAGVTQSPTHLIKTRGQQVTLRCSPKSGHDTVSWYQQALGQGPQFIFQYYEEEERQRGNFPDRFSGHQFPNYSSELNVNALLLGDSALYLCASSLAILARSSYEQYFGPGTRLTVT.

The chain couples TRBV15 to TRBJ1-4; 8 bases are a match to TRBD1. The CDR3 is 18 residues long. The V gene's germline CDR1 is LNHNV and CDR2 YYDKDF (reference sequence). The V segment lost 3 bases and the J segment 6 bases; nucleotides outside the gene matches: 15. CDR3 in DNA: TGTGCCACCAGCAGCGAAAAGGACAGGGAGGTAGTGTATGAAAAACTGTTTTTT. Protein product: CATSSEKDREVVYEKLFF. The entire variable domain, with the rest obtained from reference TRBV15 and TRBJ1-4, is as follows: DAMVIQNPRYQVTQFGKPVTLSCSQTLNHNVMYWYQQKSSQAPKLLFHYYDKDFNNEADTPDNFQSRRPNTSFCFLDIRSPGLGDTAMYLCATSSEKDREVVYEKLFFGSGTQLSVL.

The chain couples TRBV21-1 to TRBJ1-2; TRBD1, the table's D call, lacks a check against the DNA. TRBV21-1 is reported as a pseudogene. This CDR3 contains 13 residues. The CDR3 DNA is TGTGCCCCCCGTTGGCAGGGGTCCTATGGCTACACCTTC. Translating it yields CAPRWQGSYGYTF.